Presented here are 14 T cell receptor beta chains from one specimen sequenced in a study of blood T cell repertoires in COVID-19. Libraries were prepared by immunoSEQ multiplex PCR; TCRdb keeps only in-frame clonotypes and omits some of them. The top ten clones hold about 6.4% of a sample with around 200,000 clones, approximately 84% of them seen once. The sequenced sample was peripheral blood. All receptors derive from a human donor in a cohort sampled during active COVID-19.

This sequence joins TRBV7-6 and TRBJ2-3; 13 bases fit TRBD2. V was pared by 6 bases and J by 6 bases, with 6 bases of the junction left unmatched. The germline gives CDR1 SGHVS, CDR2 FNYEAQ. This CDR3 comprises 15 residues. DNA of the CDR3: TGTGCCAGCAGAGCCGGGACTAGCGGGGCTGATACGCAGTATTTT. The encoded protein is CASRAGTSGADTQYF. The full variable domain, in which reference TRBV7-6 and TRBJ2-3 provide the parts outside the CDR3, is GAGVSQSPRYKVTKRGQDVALRCDPISGHVSLYWYRQALGQGPEFLTYFNYEAQQDKSGLPNDRFSAERPEGSISTLTIQRTEQRDSAMYRCASRAGTSGADTQYFGPGTRLTVL.

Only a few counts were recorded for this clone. The CDR3 spells CASSLAPPHMYMNTEAFF. CDR3 bases: TGTGCCAGCAGCTTAGCCCCTCCGCACATGTACATGAACACTGAAGCTTTCTTT. The J gene is TRBJ1-1, the V gene TRBV7-2; D remains ambiguous. V dropped 0 bases and J dropped 0 bases, with 17 bases sitting between them. This CDR3 spans 18 amino acids. Per germline, CDR1 SGHTA and CDR2 FQGNSA. The whole variable domain, filled in from reference TRBV7-2 and TRBJ1-1, reads GAGVSQSPSNKVTEKGKDVELRCDPISGHTALYWYRQSLGQGLEFLIYFQGNSAPDKSGLPSDRFSAERTGGSVSTLTIQRTQQEDSAVYLCASSLAPPHMYMNTEAFFGQGTRLTVV.

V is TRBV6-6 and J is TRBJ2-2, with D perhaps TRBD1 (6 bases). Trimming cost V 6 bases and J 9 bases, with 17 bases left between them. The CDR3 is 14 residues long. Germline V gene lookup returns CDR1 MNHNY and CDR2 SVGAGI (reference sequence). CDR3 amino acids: CASRPHEGVRELFF. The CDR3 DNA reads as TGTGCCAGCAGGCCTCACGAGGGGGTCCGGGAGCTGTTTTTT.

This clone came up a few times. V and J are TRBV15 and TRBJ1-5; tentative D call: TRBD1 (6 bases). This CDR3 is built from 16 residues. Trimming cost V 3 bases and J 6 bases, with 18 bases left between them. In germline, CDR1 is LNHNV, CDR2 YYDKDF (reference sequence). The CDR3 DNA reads TGTGCCACCAGCAGCCAAGACAGGAGTGGAGTTCAGCCCCAGCATTTT. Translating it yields CATSSQDRSGVQPQHF. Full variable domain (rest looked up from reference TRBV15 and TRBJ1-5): DAMVIQNPRYQVTQFGKPVTLSCSQTLNHNVMYWYQQKSSQAPKLLFHYYDKDFNNEADTPDNFQSRRPNTSFCFLDIRSPGLGDTAMYLCATSSQDRSGVQPQHFGDGTRLSIL.

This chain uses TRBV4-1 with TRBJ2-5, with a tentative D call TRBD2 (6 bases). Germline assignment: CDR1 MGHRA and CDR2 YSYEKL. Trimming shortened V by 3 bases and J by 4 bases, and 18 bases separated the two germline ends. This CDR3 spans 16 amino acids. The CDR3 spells CASSHPALRGLETQYF. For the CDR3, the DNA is TGCGCCAGCAGCCACCCTGCGTTGCGGGGCCTAGAGACCCAGTACTTC.

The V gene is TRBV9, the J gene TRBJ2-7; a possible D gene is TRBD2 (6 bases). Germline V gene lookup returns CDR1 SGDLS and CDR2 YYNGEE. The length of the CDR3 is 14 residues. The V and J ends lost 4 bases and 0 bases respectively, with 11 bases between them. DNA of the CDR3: TGTGCCAGCAGCCCCGGGGGTCTCTCCTACGAGCAGTACTTC. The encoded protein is CASSPGGLSYEQYF. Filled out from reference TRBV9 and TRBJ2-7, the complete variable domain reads DSGVTQTPKHLITATGQRVTLRCSPRSGDLSVYWYQQSLDQGLQFLIQYYNGEERAKGNILERFSAQQFPDLHSELNLSSLELGDSALYFCASSPGGLSYEQYFGPGTRLTVT.

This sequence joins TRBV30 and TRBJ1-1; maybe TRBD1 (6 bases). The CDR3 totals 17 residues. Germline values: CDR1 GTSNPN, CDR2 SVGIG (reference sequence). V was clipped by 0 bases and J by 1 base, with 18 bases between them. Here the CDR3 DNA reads TGTGCCTGGAGTGTATTCGTTCAGGGGCTATCGAACACTGAAGCTTTCTTT. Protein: CAWSVFVQGLSNTEAFF.

The CDR3 DNA reads TGTGCCAGTAGTATAAGGACAGACACGGAGACCCAGTACTTC. Its translation is CASSIRTDTETQYF. The rearrangement links TRBV19 to TRBJ2-5; the D gene is possibly TRBD1 (6 bases). The CDR3 is 14 amino acids. The V and J ends lost 2 bases and 5 bases respectively, with 12 bases between them. The V gene's germline CDR1 is LNHDA and CDR2 SQIVND (reference sequence).

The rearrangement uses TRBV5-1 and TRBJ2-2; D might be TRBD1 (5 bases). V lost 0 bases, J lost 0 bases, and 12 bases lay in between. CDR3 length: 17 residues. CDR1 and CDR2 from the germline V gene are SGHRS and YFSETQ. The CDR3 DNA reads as TGCGCCAGCAGCTTGGAACCGACAGCTGCGAACACCGGGGAGCTGTTTTTT. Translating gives CASSLEPTAANTGELFF.

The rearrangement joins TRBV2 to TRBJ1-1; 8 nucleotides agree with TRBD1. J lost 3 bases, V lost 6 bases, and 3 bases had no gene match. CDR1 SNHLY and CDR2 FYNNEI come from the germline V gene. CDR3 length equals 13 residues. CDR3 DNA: TGTGCCAGCAGGGACAGGGAGGACACTGAAGCTTTCTTT. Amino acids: CASRDREDTEAFF.

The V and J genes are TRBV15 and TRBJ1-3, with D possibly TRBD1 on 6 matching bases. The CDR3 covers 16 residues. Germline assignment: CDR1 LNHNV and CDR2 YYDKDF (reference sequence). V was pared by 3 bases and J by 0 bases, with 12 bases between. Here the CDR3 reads CATSSHDRPSGNTIYF. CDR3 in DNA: TGTGCCACCAGCAGCCACGACAGGCCCTCTGGAAACACCATATATTTT.

The CDR3 reads CASSWTSGLSSYNEQFF. In DNA form, the CDR3 reads TGTGCCAGCAGTTGGACTAGCGGGCTTAGCTCCTACAATGAGCAGTTCTTC. V gene TRBV2 combines with J gene TRBJ2-1, with 11 bases that match TRBD2. The ends lost 5 bases at V and 0 bases at J; junction bases unmatched: 6. From germline, CDR1 is SNHLY and CDR2 FYNNEI. This CDR3 has 17 residues. Combining the CDR3 with reference TRBV2 and TRBJ2-1 gives the whole variable domain EPEVTQTPSHQVTQMGQEVILRCVPISNHLYFYWYRQILGQKVEFLVSFYNNEISEKSEIFDDQFSVERPDGSNFTLKIRSTKLEDSAMYFCASSWTSGLSSYNEQFFGPGTRLTVL.

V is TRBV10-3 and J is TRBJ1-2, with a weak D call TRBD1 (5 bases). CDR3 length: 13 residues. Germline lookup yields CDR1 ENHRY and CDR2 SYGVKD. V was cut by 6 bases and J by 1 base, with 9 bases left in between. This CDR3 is CAISARDNYGYTF. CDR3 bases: TGTGCCATCAGCGCCAGGGATAACTATGGCTACACCTTC.

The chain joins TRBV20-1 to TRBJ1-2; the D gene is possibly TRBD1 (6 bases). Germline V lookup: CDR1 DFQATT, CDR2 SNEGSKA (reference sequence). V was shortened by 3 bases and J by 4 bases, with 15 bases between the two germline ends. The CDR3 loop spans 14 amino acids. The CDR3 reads CSASDVTGGYGYTF. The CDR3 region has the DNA TGCAGTGCTAGTGACGTGACAGGCGGCTATGGCTACACCTTC.